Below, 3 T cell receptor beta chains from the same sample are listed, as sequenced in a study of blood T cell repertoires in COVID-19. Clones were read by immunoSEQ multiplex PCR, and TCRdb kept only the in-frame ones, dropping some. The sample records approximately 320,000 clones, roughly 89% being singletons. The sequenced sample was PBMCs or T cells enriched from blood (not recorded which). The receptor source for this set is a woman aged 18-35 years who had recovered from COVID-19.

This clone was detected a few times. The CDR3 nucleotides are TGTGCCAGCAGTTTTCGACTGCACACCGGGGAGCTGTTTTTT. Protein: CASSFRLHTGELFF. The chain is built from TRBV28 and TRBJ2-2; D unresolved. This CDR3 region has 14 residues. V gave up 3 bases and J gave up 3 bases, with 8 bases separating them. CDR1 MDHEN and CDR2 SYDVKM come from the germline V gene.

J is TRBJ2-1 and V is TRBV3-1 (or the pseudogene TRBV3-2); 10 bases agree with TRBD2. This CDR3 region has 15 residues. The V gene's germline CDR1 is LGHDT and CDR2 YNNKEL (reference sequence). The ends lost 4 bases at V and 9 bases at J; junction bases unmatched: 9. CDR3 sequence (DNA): TGTGCCAGCAGCCTTACAGCGGGGGGGTCTGGTGAGCAGTTCTTC. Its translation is CASSLTAGGSGEQFF.

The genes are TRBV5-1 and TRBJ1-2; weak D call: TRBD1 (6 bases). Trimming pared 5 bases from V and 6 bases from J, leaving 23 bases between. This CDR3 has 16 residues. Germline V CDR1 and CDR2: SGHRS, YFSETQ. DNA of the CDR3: TGCGCCAGCAGGGTTCGACCCGGGGGGCTGAGCGATGGCTACACCTTC. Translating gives CASRVRPGGLSDGYTF. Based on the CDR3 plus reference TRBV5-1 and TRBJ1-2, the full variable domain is KAGVTQTPRYLIKTRGQQVTLSCSPISGHRSVSWYQQTPGQGLQFLFEYFSETQRNKGNFPGRFSGRQFSNSRSEMNVSTLELGDSALYLCASRVRPGGLSDGYTFGSGTRLTVV.